This TCR beta chain was captured in a study of T-cell reconstitution after alpha-beta-depleted transplantation in children. This clonotype was detected only a few times. V lost 1 base to trimming and J lost 7 bases, with 7 bases between them. Germline CDR1 DFQATT, CDR2 SNEGSKA (reference sequence). CDR3 length equals 11 residues. This sample's TCRbeta library carried unique molecular identifier barcodes. TCRdb fed the PCR reads into MiXCR, producing one record per CDR3 protein. The sample holds about 540,000 distinct CDR3 sequences, around 20% seen once. This TCR derives from a human donor who donated a stem cell graft to a child with acute lymphoblastic leukemia. This chain joins TRBV20-1 and TRBJ1-1; the D is unclear. Sequences were derived from PBMCs from the stem cell graft donor, sampled from the stem cell graft. The DNA for the CDR3 is TGCAGTGCTAGAGTTCTGGGTGAAGCTTTCTTT. As protein: CSARVLGEAFF.